These 26 T cell receptor beta chains came from one sample sequenced in a study of blood T cell repertoires in COVID-19. Sequenced by immunoSEQ multiplex PCR; TCRdb stores in-frame clones only, minus some. The sample carries 100,000 to 150,000 clones, 80% to 90% recorded once. Sequencing input: peripheral blood. The receptors were sampled from a man in his sixties or seventies with active or convalescent COVID-19.

The rearrangement joins TRBV5-5 to TRBJ2-5; 8 bases are shared with TRBD1. Trimming cost V 3 bases and J 1 base; bases outside gene matches: 8. The germline gives CDR1 SGHKS, CDR2 YYEKEE (reference sequence). The length of the CDR3 is 16 residues. CDR3 protein: CASSSGYGQGQETQYF. In DNA, the CDR3 is TGTGCCAGCAGCTCGGGATATGGACAGGGCCAAGAGACCCAGTACTTC. The full variable domain, in which reference TRBV5-5 and TRBJ2-5 provide the parts outside the CDR3, is DAGVTQSPTHLIKTRGQQVTLRCSPISGHKSVSWYQQVLGQGPQFIFQYYEKEERGRGNFPDRFSARQFPNYSSELNVNALLLGDSALYLCASSSGYGQGQETQYFGPGTRLLVL.

The chain couples TRBV5-8 to TRBJ2-1, with TRBD1 matching over 9 bases. This CDR3 contains 12 residues. Germline trimming cut 2 bases from V and 10 bases from J; bases unmatched to any gene: 1. In germline, CDR1 is SGHTS, CDR2 YDEGEE. The CDR3, as DNA: TGTGCCAGCAGCTTTGGGACAGGGGAGCAGTTCTTC. This encodes CASSFGTGEQFF.

The sample holds one count of this clone. V gene TRBV27 combines with J gene TRBJ2-1; D not certain. V lost 3 bases and J 14 bases, leaving 11 bases between the germline ends. Germline V lookup: CDR1 MNHEY, CDR2 SMNVEV (reference sequence). This CDR3 is built from 11 residues. This CDR3 is CASSFSSEEFF. CDR3 coding DNA: TGTGCCAGCAGTTTTTCCAGCGAGGAGTTCTTC.

The rearrangement uses TRBV6-6 and TRBJ2-6; D is possibly TRBD2 (5 bases). Trimming stripped 2 bases from V and 0 bases from J, with 8 bases between. CDR1 is MNHNY and CDR2 is SVGAGI in the germline V gene (reference sequence). This CDR3 has 16 amino acids. The CDR3 bases are TGTGCCAGCAGTTACACTGCGGGCTCTGGGGCCAACGTCCTGACTTTC. It codes for CASSYTAGSGANVLTF.

V and J are TRBV3-1 (or the pseudogene TRBV3-2) and TRBJ2-3; D is possibly TRBD2 (6 bases). Germline-derived CDR1 and CDR2 are LGHDT and YNNKEL (reference sequence). Trimming removed 4 bases from V and 4 bases from J, with 12 bases in between. The CDR3 contains 14 residues. This chain's CDR3 is CASSLLSGADTQYF. CDR3 nucleotides: TGTGCCAGCAGCCTTCTTAGCGGTGCAGATACGCAGTATTTT.

The J gene is TRBJ1-1, the V gene TRBV5-1, with D maybe TRBD1 (5 bases). Trimming left V 5 bases short and J 1 base short, with 12 bases between. Looked up from germline, CDR1 is SGHRS and CDR2 is YFSETQ. This CDR3 has 14 amino acids. The CDR3 protein is CASRRLTGNTEAFF. DNA of the CDR3: TGCGCCAGCAGGAGACTTACAGGGAACACTGAAGCTTTCTTT. The full variable domain, its missing parts supplied by reference TRBV5-1 and TRBJ1-1, is KAGVTQTPRYLIKTRGQQVTLSCSPISGHRSVSWYQQTPGQGLQFLFEYFSETQRNKGNFPGRFSGRQFSNSRSEMNVSTLELGDSALYLCASRRLTGNTEAFFGQGTRLTVV.

This chain links TRBV9 with TRBJ2-5; 7 nucleotides match TRBD1. Germline CDR1 reads SGDLS; CDR2 reads YYNGEE. This CDR3 contains 15 residues. Germline trimming cut 2 bases from V and 1 base from J; bases unmatched to any gene: 5. This CDR3 reads CASSVSGTAQETQYF. CDR3 nucleotide sequence: TGTGCCAGCAGCGTTTCCGGGACAGCCCAAGAGACCCAGTACTTC.

This rearrangement joins TRBV27 to TRBJ2-1; D might be TRBD2 (6 bases). The germline V and J ends were trimmed by 4 bases and 5 bases, with 15 bases remaining between them. CDR3 length: 15 residues. Germline V gene lookup returns CDR1 MNHEY and CDR2 SMNVEV (reference sequence). CDR3 DNA: TGTGCCAGCAGTTACGGGGGAGTTAAGAACAATGAGCAGTTCTTC. This codes for CASSYGGVKNNEQFF.

The J gene is TRBJ2-1, the V gene TRBV28; a weak D match, TRBD1 (6 bases). Germline-derived CDR1 and CDR2 are MDHEN and SYDVKM. V lost 5 bases, J lost 4 bases, and 12 bases lay in between. The CDR3 sequence is 14 residues long. DNA of the CDR3: TGTGCCAGCAGTCCCGGACAGACTTACAATGAGCAGTTCTTC. This gives the protein CASSPGQTYNEQFF.

The chain links TRBV11-3 to TRBJ1-2, with 10 bases that match TRBD1. CDR3 length: 15 residues. From germline, CDR1 is SGHNT and CDR2 YENEEA. Trimming at V came to 5 bases and at J to 8 bases, leaving 11 bases not matched to a gene. This chain's CDR3 is CASSVIDRGLDGYTF. As DNA, the CDR3 is TGTGCCAGCAGCGTCATAGACAGGGGGCTTGACGGCTACACCTTC.

This chain uses TRBV7-2 with TRBJ1-1; 8 positions agree with TRBD1. CDR1 is SGHTA, CDR2 FQGNSA, per germline. The J segment lost 0 bases and the V segment lost 1 base, leaving 4 bases of the junction unmatched. CDR3 length: 16 amino acids. This CDR3 reads CASSLGDRPMNTEAFF. The CDR3 DNA reads TGTGCCAGCAGCTTAGGGGACAGGCCAATGAACACTGAAGCTTTCTTT.

The V call is TRBV2, the J call TRBJ2-1; 14 bases are a match to TRBD2. After removal of 6 bases from V and 5 bases from J, the junction contained 9 bases not matched to a gene. The CDR3 covers 17 residues. Germline V lookup: CDR1 SNHLY, CDR2 FYNNEI. CDR3 nucleotides: TGTGCCAGCAGGACCGGGACTAGCGGGAGTTCCAACAATGAGCAGTTCTTC. Its protein product is CASRTGTSGSSNNEQFF.

This clone is a singleton in its sample. The chain employs TRBV29-1 and TRBJ2-1; perhaps TRBD1 as D (6 bases). Deletions cut 5 bases from V and 7 bases from J, with 6 bases between. Germline lookup yields CDR1 SQVTM and CDR2 ANQGSEA. The CDR3 is 10 residues long. The CDR3 bases are TGCAGCGTTCAGGGGAATGAGCAGTTCTTC. Protein sequence: CSVQGNEQFF.

V is TRBV27 and J is TRBJ2-1, with 9 bases matching TRBD1. Per germline, CDR1 MNHEY and CDR2 SMNVEV (reference sequence). The V gene end was trimmed by 0 bases and the J gene end by 10 bases; junction bases not matched to a gene: 7. The CDR3 has 15 amino acids. Written as DNA, the CDR3 is TGTGCCAGCAGTTTATCGCGACAGGGGGGCGGCGAGCAGTTCTTC. Translated: CASSLSRQGGGEQFF.

CDR3 amino acids: CASSPGQPTYEQYF. The CDR3 DNA follows: TGTGCCAGCAGCCCGGGACAGCCGACCTACGAGCAGTACTTC. The chain recombines TRBV27 with TRBJ2-7; TRBD1 agrees at 7 bases. The J segment lost 2 bases and the V segment lost 6 bases, leaving 7 bases of the junction unmatched. The CDR3 has 14 amino acids. Germline values: CDR1 MNHEY, CDR2 SMNVEV (reference sequence).

The rearrangement uses TRBV6-5 and TRBJ1-2, with 7 positions matching TRBD1. The CDR3 has 14 residues. The germline V gene has CDR1 MNHEY and CDR2 SVGAGI. V was clipped by 5 bases and J by 1 base; unmatched bases: 4. The CDR3 loop reads CASSTDRINYGYTF. CDR3 bases: TGTGCCAGCAGTACGGACAGGATTAACTATGGCTACACCTTC.

The rearrangement links TRBV12-3 or TRBV12-4 to TRBJ1-2; D possibly corresponds to TRBD1 (6 bases). V was shortened by 6 bases and J by 10 bases, with 18 bases between the two germline ends. The CDR3 runs to 13 residues. The CDR3 DNA follows: TGTGCCAGCAGGATAGGTGGACAGCAGGACTACACCTTC. Protein product: CASRIGGQQDYTF.

The gene calls are TRBV5-5 and TRBJ1-5; 9 bases map to TRBD1. Unmatched junction bases numbered 4, after V lost 0 bases and J lost 6 bases. The CDR3 runs 15 residues. CDR1 is SGHKS and CDR2 is YYEKEE in the germline V gene (reference sequence). CDR3 DNA: TGTGCCAGCAGCTTGGCACAGGGGGCGGTTCAGCCCCAGCATTTT. Amino acids: CASSLAQGAVQPQHF.

The chain uses TRBV14 and TRBJ1-2; TRBD1 aligns across 7 bases. From germline, CDR1 is SGHDN and CDR2 FVKESK. The CDR3 extends over 14 amino acids. Trimming at V came to 2 bases and at J to 4 bases, leaving 4 bases not matched to a gene. The CDR3 sequence: CASSQQGQFYGYTF. Here the CDR3 DNA reads TGTGCCAGCAGCCAACAGGGACAGTTCTATGGCTACACCTTC. The complete variable domain, with remaining parts taken from reference TRBV14 and TRBJ1-2, reads EAGVTQFPSHSVIEKGQTVTLRCDPISGHDNLYWYRRVMGKEIKFLLHFVKESKQDESGMPNNRFLAERTGGTYSTLKVQPAELEDSGVYFCASSQQGQFYGYTFGSGTRLTVV.

V and J are TRBV6-5 and TRBJ1-5; 8 bases align to TRBD1. The J segment lost 11 bases and the V segment lost 6 bases, leaving 9 bases of the junction unmatched. The CDR3 is 13 residues long. CDR1 MNHEY and CDR2 SVGAGI come from the germline V gene. The CDR3 protein is CASRMSGGRTQHF. CDR3 DNA sequence: TGTGCCAGCAGGATGTCAGGGGGCAGGACCCAGCATTTT.

The V call is TRBV25-1, the J call TRBJ2-1; 8 nucleotides agree with TRBD1. V dropped 6 bases and J dropped 9; count of bases not matched to a gene: 16. The CDR3 runs to 16 residues. Germline CDR1 is MGHDK and CDR2 is SYGVNS. Here the CDR3 DNA reads TGTGCCAGCAGAGGTTCCGACAGGGGCTTAATGGGTGAGCAGTTCTTC. Its translation: CASRGSDRGLMGEQFF.

The CDR3 loop reads CASSLGQGRGYGYTF. The CDR3 DNA reads as TGTGCCAGCAGCTTAGGACAGGGCAGGGGCTATGGCTACACCTTC. V usage is TRBV7-2 and J usage is TRBJ1-2, with 7 bases matching TRBD1. Per the germline V gene, CDR1 is SGHTA and CDR2 is FQGNSA. The CDR3 loop spans 15 amino acids. J lost 4 bases, V lost 1 base, and 6 bases had no gene match.

CDR3: CASRPLLGQGWETQYF. The CDR3 DNA is TGTGCCAGCAGGCCCTTGCTTGGGCAGGGGTGGGAGACCCAGTACTTC. The chain uses TRBV7-9 and TRBJ2-5; D perhaps matches TRBD1 (6 bases). The germline CDR1 and CDR2 sequences are SEHNR and FQNEAQ (reference sequence). CDR3 length: 16 residues. Between the trimmed V and J ends, which lost 6 bases and 5 bases, there was a span of 22 bases.

V usage is TRBV18 and J usage is TRBJ2-1, with TRBD1 matching 7 bases. This CDR3 is 15 amino acids long. Trimming removed 3 bases from V and 8 bases from J; junction bases left unmatched: 10. Germline V gives CDR1 KGHSH, CDR2 LQKENI. This chain's CDR3 is CASSPSHHQGDEQFF. The CDR3 DNA is TGTGCCAGCTCACCGTCGCATCATCAGGGGGATGAGCAGTTCTTC.

This chain joins TRBV6-4 and TRBJ2-7, with 9 bases that match TRBD1. This CDR3 is 14 amino acids long. Losses at the gene ends were 3 bases for V and 4 bases for J; bases not matched to a gene: 4. In germline, CDR1 is MRHNA, CDR2 SNTAGT. CDR3 amino acids: CASSEKQGAYEQYF. For the CDR3, the DNA is TGTGCCAGCAGTGAGAAACAGGGGGCATACGAGCAGTACTTC.

This chain connects TRBV6-5 to TRBJ2-5, with 10 nucleotides matching TRBD1. Germline trimming cut 4 bases from V and 5 bases from J; bases unmatched to any gene: 7. There are 15 residues in the CDR3. Germline-derived CDR1 and CDR2 are MNHEY and SVGAGI. CDR3 amino acids: CASSSRQGARETQYF. CDR3 nucleotides: TGTGCCAGCAGTTCCCGACAGGGGGCGAGGGAGACCCAGTACTTC.